This note documents a single T cell receptor (beta chain) sequence. As originally analysed: Reference gene primer amplification yielded estimated nucleated cell counts. Here immunoSEQ multiplex PCR was the method, and the copy in TCRdb shows in-frame clones only, minus some. The DNA gave D and trimming, while V, J and clone size come from that table. There are about 300,000 clones in the sample; approximately 90% occur only once, and 8.5% to 12% lies in the top ten. The V gene lost 4 bases and the J gene lost 6 bases, with 7 bases spanning the gap. This CDR3 region has 11 residues. This sample stems from a study of blood T cell repertoires in COVID-19. Study-wide background: Acute and convalescent COVID-19 specimens originated in the United States, Italy and Spain.

Participant age was roughly 18 to 89 years, and participants resided in about two dozen US areas. The sequenced sample consisted of PBMCs or T cells enriched from blood (not recorded which). The V call is TRBV12-3 or TRBV12-4, the J call TRBJ2-7, with a tentative D call TRBD1 (5 bases). This sequence was found in a young woman who had recovered from COVID-19. CDR3 sequence reads: CASSSGLEQYF. The CDR3 nucleotides are TGTGCCAGCAGTTCAGGGCTCGAGCAGTACTTC.